This TCR beta chain comes out of a study of cytomegalovirus exposure and HLA in healthy donors. Comment on this clone: What it binds is not known.

J was trimmed by 5 bases and V by 3 bases; bases with no gene match: 6. The germline CDR1 and CDR2 sequences are MNHEY and SMNVEV (reference sequence). The CDR3 is made up of 14 amino acids. General study results and limits: High sensitivity and specificity were reportedly achieved when the classifier diagnosed cytomegalovirus status.

Primers for the PCR totalled 60 Vbeta and 13 Jbeta. Profiled with immunoSEQ multiplex PCR; TCRdb holds only in-frame clones, not every one. The sample includes over 20,000 clones, roughly 73% of them seen just once. The rearrangement joins TRBV27 to TRBJ2-5, with 7 bases aligning to TRBD1. This receptor was identified in a male donor in good health and CMV-seronegative. Material for sequencing was PBMCs. The CDR3 DNA follows: TGTGCCAGCAGTTTGTCCACAGGGGTGGAGACCCAGTACTTC. Its protein product is CASSLSTGVETQYF.